Listed below are T cell receptor beta chains from one sample, sequenced in a study of T cell repertoires in cytomegalovirus infection. For these TCRs, the target antigens are not known. In TCRdb, the reads were re-called with MiXCR into one record per CDR3 protein. The data show about 770,000 distinct CDR3 sequences, 25% to 30% seen once. This specimen was cultured CD8+ T cells from PBMCs, taken from culture after CMV antigen stimulation. All receptors come from a human donor in good health (CMV status not recorded). Some clones in this sample may be carry-over from other donors' samples. Both conserved end residues are part of each CDR3. A D gene is named only where the DNA matches it firmly. Expanded clones get a size class; other rows say once, few or many, or leave the size out.

cdr3_aa,cdr3_nt,clone_size,d_call,j_call,v_call,cdr3_length
CASSLGRGAGELFF,TGTGCCAGCAGCTTAGGCAGGGGGGCCGGGGAGCTGTTTTTT,many,.,TRBJ2-2,TRBV7-8,14
CASGVGTGELFF,TGTGCCAGCGGGGTTGGCACCGGGGAGCTGTTTTTT,.,.,TRBJ2-2,TRBV7-6,12
CASSLLGGLITDTQYF,TGTGCCAGCAGTCTTCTAGGGGGGCTAATCACAGATACGCAGTATTTT,few,.,TRBJ2-3,TRBV27,16
CASSYGRRNTGELFF,TGTGCCAGCAGTTACGGTCGGAGGAACACCGGGGAGCTGTTTTTT,.,.,TRBJ2-2,TRBV6-2/TRBV6-3,15
CATSTIRQAYNYGYTF,TGTGCCACCAGCACTATTCGACAGGCCTATAACTATGGCTACACCTTC,once,.,TRBJ1-2,TRBV15,16
CASSSGEKQYF,TGTGCCAGCAGTTCAGGAGAAAAGCAGTACTTC,.,.,TRBJ2-7,TRBV12-3/TRBV12-4,11
CASSRTREMNTEAFF,TGTGCCAGTAGCCGGACGAGGGAGATGAACACTGAAGCTTTCTTT,few,.,TRBJ1-1,TRBV19,15
CASSSDPTSQETQYF,TGTGCCAGCAGCTCCGATCCTACTAGTCAAGAGACCCAGTACTTC,.,.,TRBJ2-5,TRBV7-9,15
CASSLAVQGNYGYTF,TGTGCCAGCAGTTTAGCCGTACAGGGGAACTATGGCTACACCTTC,many,TRBD1,TRBJ1-2,TRBV12-3/TRBV12-4,15
CASSSRTGNNEQFF,TGTGCCAGCAGCTCTAGGACAGGCAACAATGAGCAGTTCTTC,few,TRBD1,TRBJ2-1,TRBV7-6,14
CSARAAGGAGGELFF,TGCAGTGCTAGAGCTGCGGGGGGTGCCGGCGGGGAGCTGTTTTTT,.,TRBD2,TRBJ2-2,TRBV20-1,15
CASSLNFLVEGGYTF,TGTGCCAGCAGCTTAAACTTCTTAGTTGAGGGTGGCTACACCTTC,many,.,TRBJ1-2,TRBV7-6,15
CAISESAGRRDTQYF,TGTGCCATCAGTGAGTCCGCGGGCCGGAGAGATACGCAGTATTTT,.,.,TRBJ2-3,TRBV10-3,15
CASSLESGGQTGELFF,TGTGCCAGCAGCTTAGAATCCGGGGGCCAAACCGGGGAGCTGTTTTTT,few,.,TRBJ2-2,TRBV7-8,16
CSARFTNTEAYF,TGCAGTGCTAGATTCACGAACACTGAAGCTTACTTT,.,.,TRBJ1-1,TRBV20-1,12
CASNELFF,TGTGCCAGTAACGAGCTGTTCTTC,.,.,TRBJ2-1,TRBV2,8
CASSQDRTGPWNSPLHF,TGCGCCAGCAGCCAAGATCGAACAGGGCCGTGGAATTCACCCCTCCACTTT,.,.,TRBJ1-6,TRBV4-3,17
CASSLGAGAYYEQYF,TGTGCCAGCAGCCTGGGGGCGGGAGCTTACTACGAGCAGTACTTC,many,.,TRBJ2-7,TRBV7-9,15
CASSARTSGGGYEQFF,TGTGCCAGCAGCGCACGGACTAGCGGGGGGGGTTATGAGCAGTTCTTC,few,TRBD2,TRBJ2-1,TRBV11-2,16
CASSPRDIRRGYTF,TGCGCCAGCAGCCCCCGGGACATTCGGCGAGGCTACACCTTC,.,.,TRBJ1-2,TRBV10-1,14
CASSSWDRGQETQYF,TGTGCCAGCAGCTCATGGGACAGGGGGCAAGAGACCCAGTACTTC,few,TRBD1,TRBJ2-5,TRBV11-3,15
CASSPTRGEGEKLFF,TGTGCCAGCAGCCCGACGAGGGGGGAAGGTGAAAAACTGTTTTTT,many,.,TRBJ1-4,TRBV7-8,15
CASSLRPGDSNQPQHF,TGTGCCAGCAGCTTAAGGCCAGGCGATAGCAATCAGCCCCAGCATTTT,many,.,TRBJ1-5,TRBV7-6,16
CSASLRGSYNEQFF,TGCAGTGCCAGTCTACGGGGTTCCTACAATGAGCAGTTCTTC,.,.,TRBJ2-1,TRBV20-1,14
CAISESAGELFF,TGTGCCATCAGTGAGTCGGCGGGGGAGCTGTTTTTT,few,.,TRBJ2-2,TRBV10-3,12
CASSISHRVGQETQYF,TGTGCCAGCAGCATATCCCACAGGGTGGGCCAAGAGACCCAGTACTTC,many,.,TRBJ2-5,TRBV7-2,16
CSSGPTAEQYF,TGTTCCTCGGGACCCACGGCCGAGCAGTACTTC,.,.,TRBJ2-7,TRBV6-1,11
CASSADPGQVGRWNTEAFF,TGTGCCAGCAGCGCCGACCCGGGACAGGTCGGAAGGTGGAACACTGAAGCTTTCTTT,many,TRBD1,TRBJ1-1,TRBV7-2,19
CASSLQDRLSYEQYF,TGTGCCAGCAGCTTACAAGACAGGCTTTCCTACGAGCAGTACTTC,.,.,TRBJ2-7,TRBV7-2,15
CASSDQAGENTEAFF,TGTGCCAGCAGTGATCAGGCAGGGGAGAACACTGAAGCTTTCTTT,few,.,TRBJ1-1,TRBV2,15
CASSFSPGQSNTEAFF,TGTGCCAGCAGCTTCTCCCCGGGACAGAGTAACACTGAAGCTTTCTTT,few,TRBD1,TRBJ1-1,TRBV7-9,16
CASSYFVRSSYNEQFF,TGTGCCAGCAGTTATTTCGTACGGAGCTCCTACAATGAGCAGTTCTTC,once,.,TRBJ2-1,TRBV6-6,16
CASSFKGSGSYNEQFF,TGTGCCAGCAGCTTTAAGGGCAGCGGGTCCTACAATGAGCAGTTCTTC,few,.,TRBJ2-1,TRBV5-4,16
CATSRDPGEQFF,TGTGCCACCAGCAGAGATCCCGGGGAGCAGTTCTTC,.,.,TRBJ2-1,TRBV15,12
CASSSLAGGQETQYF,TGTGCCAGCAGTTCACTAGCGGGGGGCCAAGAGACCCAGTACTTC,many,TRBD2,TRBJ2-5,TRBV27,15
CASSFEGFNSPLHF,TGTGCCAGCAGCTTCGAGGGCTTTAATTCACCCCTCCACTTT,.,.,TRBJ1-6,TRBV7-6,14
CATNQRESYNEQFF,TGTGCCACCAACCAGCGGGAGTCCTACAATGAGCAGTTCTTC,few,TRBD2,TRBJ2-1,TRBV6-1,14
CASSFPGDTQNTEAFF,TGTGCCAGCAGCTTTCCGGGCGACACCCAGAACACTGAAGCTTTCTTT,once,.,TRBJ1-1,TRBV7-6,16
CASSTTGYGYTF,TGTGCCAGCAGTACCACAGGGTACGGCTACACCTTC,few,.,TRBJ1-2,TRBV27,12
CASSSSLEEKLFF,TGTGCCAGCAGCTCGTCTCTGGAGGAAAAACTGTTTTTT,many,.,TRBJ1-4,TRBV7-9,13
CASSSDGETQYF,TGTGCCAGCAGTTCGGACGGAGAGACCCAGTACTTC,many,.,TRBJ2-5,TRBV12-3/TRBV12-4,12
CASSLGDRGPDTQYF,TGTGCCAGCAGCTTGGGGGACAGGGGACCAGATACGCAGTATTTT,once,TRBD1,TRBJ2-3,TRBV5-3,15
CASSFKGGHTEAFF,TGTGCCAGTAGTTTTAAGGGGGGCCACACTGAAGCTTTCTTT,few,.,TRBJ1-1,TRBV19,14
CASSYSNRGMGDNEQFF,TGTGCCAGCAGTTACTCGAACCGGGGGATGGGGGACAATGAGCAGTTCTTC,few,.,TRBJ2-1,TRBV6-5,17
CASSNRAPGAEQFF,TGTGCCAGCAGCAACCGGGCCCCTGGGGCTGAGCAGTTCTTC,.,.,TRBJ2-1,TRBV7-6,14